These 9 T cell receptor beta chains originate from one sample sequenced in a study of cytomegalovirus exposure and HLA in healthy donors. Amplification used 60 Vbeta primers and 13 Jbeta primers. Using immunoSEQ multiplex PCR, the repertoire was profiled, and TCRdb retains in-frame clones only, with some absent. The sample comprises around 130,000 clones, about 76% of which are singletons, and 5.5% to 7% rests with the top ten. Source material: PBMCs. All receptors come from a man aged 40-49 years in good health and CMV-seropositive.

The sample holds a few counts of this clone. V and J are TRBV7-2 and TRBJ1-2, with 8 nucleotides matching TRBD1. J was trimmed by 2 bases and V by 5 bases; bases with no gene match: 7. The CDR3 contains 15 residues. Germline loops: CDR1 SGHTA, CDR2 FQGNSA. The CDR3 nucleotides are TGTGCCAGCAGCCGAAGGGGACAGGACAACTATGGCTACACCTTC. This codes for CASSRRGQDNYGYTF.

With respect to this clone: An end of the junction does not agree with germline; a read error may underlie this. V and J are TRBV7-7 and TRBJ2-5; D is unresolved. Germline V CDR1 and CDR2: SSHAT, FNYEAQ (reference sequence). The CDR3 is 14 residues long. The CDR3 loop reads CASSFGGTGETQYF. CDR3 DNA sequence: TGTGCTAGCAGCTTCGGCGGTACTGGAGAGACCCAGTACTTC.

This clone was seen a single time. The chain links TRBV10-3 to TRBJ2-3, with D tentatively TRBD1 (5 bases). The CDR3 extends over 15 amino acids. From germline, CDR1 is ENHRY and CDR2 SYGVKD. Trimming removed 3 bases at V and 4 bases at J, with 14 bases between. In DNA, the CDR3 is TGTGCCATCAGTGAAGGCAGGGTCGCGGCAGATACGCAGTATTTT. The encoded protein is CAISEGRVAADTQYF.

This clone was recorded a few times. This sequence joins TRBV11-2 and TRBJ2-4; perhaps TRBD1 as D (6 bases). The V end lost 0 bases, the J end lost 0 bases, and 12 bases lay between the germline ends. Germline V gene sequence: CDR1 SGHAT, CDR2 FQNNGV. The CDR3 sequence is 17 residues long. CDR3 DNA: TGTGCCAGCAGCTTAGAAGAGGACAGCTTAGCCAAAAACATTCAGTACTTC. Residues: CASSLEEDSLAKNIQYF.

The chain recombines TRBV5-4 with TRBJ2-7; a possible D gene is TRBD2 (5 bases). The CDR3 totals 13 residues. The V gene lost 2 bases and the J gene lost 5 bases, with 11 bases spanning the gap. Germline values: CDR1 SGHNT, CDR2 YYREEE (reference sequence). The CDR3 nucleotides read TGTGCCAGCAGCTTACAAGGGAGCCACGAGCAGTACTTC. Its translation: CASSLQGSHEQYF.

This chain uses TRBV19 with TRBJ2-7, with 10 bases aligning to TRBD1. Germline CDR1 and CDR2: LNHDA and SQIVND (reference sequence). The CDR3 loop spans 15 amino acids. The junction had 6 bases not matched to a gene; V was cut back by 5 bases and J by 2 bases. CDR3 sequence (DNA): TGTGCCAGTAGTGGTCACGGACAGGGGGCCTACGAGCAGTACTTC. Translation: CASSGHGQGAYEQYF.

This chain links TRBV19 with TRBJ2-1; TRBD1 aligns across 7 bases. The CDR3 has 15 amino acids. Trimming at V came to 9 bases and at J to 0 bases, leaving 8 bases not matched to a gene. Germline CDR1 and CDR2: LNHDA and SQIVND (reference sequence). CDR3 sequence: CASLPDRSSYNEQFF. The DNA of the CDR3 is TGTGCCAGCCTGCCGGACAGGAGCTCCTACAATGAGCAGTTCTTC.

The chain joins TRBV9 to TRBJ1-5; TRBD1 might be the D (6 bases). The V and J ends lost 0 bases and 2 bases respectively, with 6 bases between them. The CDR3 is 14 residues long. The germline gives CDR1 SGDLS, CDR2 YYNGEE. CDR3 nucleotide sequence: TGTGCCAGCAGCGTAGAGGGGGGCAATCAGCCCCAGCATTTT. It codes for CASSVEGGNQPQHF.

This chain links TRBV9 with TRBJ1-3; D is unclear. The germline V and J ends were trimmed by 0 bases and 0 bases, with 13 bases remaining between them. The CDR3 spans 17 residues. Germline V CDR1 and CDR2: SGDLS, YYNGEE. The CDR3, as DNA: TGTGCCAGCAGCGTAGGCGAACAGCAGAGCTCTGGAAACACCATATATTTT. Translating gives CASSVGEQQSSGNTIYF. The whole variable domain, filled in from reference TRBV9 and TRBJ1-3, reads DSGVTQTPKHLITATGQRVTLRCSPRSGDLSVYWYQQSLDQGLQFLIQYYNGEERAKGNILERFSAQQFPDLHSELNLSSLELGDSALYFCASSVGEQQSSGNTIYFGEGSWLTVV.